The next 9 T cell receptor beta chains were all read from a single sample in a study of T-cell memory formation after mild COVID-19. MiXCR, run by TCRdb on the 5' RACE reads, gives a single entry per CDR3 protein. The sample carries fewer than 300,000 distinct CDR3 sequences, around 15% recorded once. Material: PBMCs or a T cell subset sorted from them (not recorded which). All receptors derive from a man aged 18 to 29 who had mild COVID-19 (a few samples of this study predate the infection). Cell type and time point are not known.

CDR3 sequence reads: CASSQVGTGKNGYTF. The CDR3 DNA sequence: TGCGCCAGCAGCCAAGTCGGGACAGGGAAGAATGGCTACACCTTC. The chain uses TRBV4-1 and TRBJ1-2, with 9 nucleotides matching TRBD1. The length of the CDR3 is 15 residues. In germline, CDR1 is MGHRA, CDR2 YSYEKL. The V segment lost 1 base and the J segment 6 bases; nucleotides outside the gene matches: 6.

This clonotype was seen a few times. The chain employs TRBV7-2 and TRBJ2-3; 12 bases agree with TRBD2. With 4 bases clipped from V and 5 bases from J, the junction kept 4 bases outside the gene matches. The CDR3 is 15 amino acids. Germline CDR1 and CDR2: SGHTA and FQGNSA. CDR3 sequence: CASSWTSGVGDTQYF. Written as DNA, the CDR3 is TGTGCCAGCAGCTGGACTAGCGGGGTGGGAGATACGCAGTATTTT. The full variable domain, rest sourced from reference TRBV7-2 and TRBJ2-3, is GAGVSQSPSNKVTEKGKDVELRCDPISGHTALYWYRQSLGQGLEFLIYFQGNSAPDKSGLPSDRFSAERTGGSVSTLTIQRTQQEDSAVYLCASSWTSGVGDTQYFGPGTRLTVL.

The chain employs TRBV28 and TRBJ2-7; D is ambiguous. This CDR3 contains 12 residues. The V gene's germline CDR1 is MDHEN and CDR2 SYDVKM. V was clipped by 3 bases and J by 3 bases, with 6 bases between them. The chain's CDR3 is CASSFSDYEQYV. Here the CDR3 DNA reads TGTGCCAGCAGTTTTTCGGACTACGAGCAGTACGTC.

This clonotype was recorded a few times. The chain recombines TRBV20-1 with TRBJ1-4, with unresolved D. This CDR3 spans 14 amino acids. CDR1 is DFQATT and CDR2 is SNEGSKA in the germline V gene (reference sequence). The V end lost 3 bases, the J end lost 5 bases, and 13 bases lay between the germline ends. CDR3 amino acids: CSASVAQWNEKLFF. CDR3 in DNA: TGCAGTGCTAGTGTAGCACAGTGGAATGAAAAACTGTTTTTT.

This clonotype was found a few times. The chain couples TRBV6-5 to TRBJ2-1; D is perhaps TRBD2 (6 bases). Trimming shortened V by 5 bases and J by 9 bases, and 14 bases separated the two germline ends. Germline V CDR1 and CDR2: MNHEY, SVGAGI. CDR3 size: 13 residues. The CDR3 coding sequence is TGTGCCAGCAGTACGGTCCGGCGGGGTGAGCAGTTCTTC. As protein: CASSTVRRGEQFF.

The rearrangement links TRBV20-1 to TRBJ2-3; 10 bases agree with TRBD2. The junction had 4 bases not matched to a gene; V was cut back by 6 bases and J by 1 base. Germline CDR1 and CDR2: DFQATT and SNEGSKA (reference sequence). The length of the CDR3 is 14 residues. Here the CDR3 DNA reads TGCAGTGCCGAGAGCGGGGGGGGCACAGATACGCAGTATTTT. Translation: CSAESGGGTDTQYF.

This clonotype was seen only a few times. The gene calls are TRBV7-8 and TRBJ2-3; D not resolved. The CDR3 is 15 amino acids. V shed 0 bases and J shed 5 bases, with 12 bases lying between them. From germline, CDR1 is SGHVS and CDR2 FQNEAQ. As DNA, the CDR3 is TGTGCCAGCAGCTTAGCAGGCGCCGGACGAGATACGCAGTATTTT. Protein: CASSLAGAGRDTQYF.

This clonotype turned up a few times. The chain links TRBV9 to TRBJ2-1; a weak D match, TRBD1 (5 bases). The CDR3 length is 15 residues. The V gene's germline CDR1 is SGDLS and CDR2 YYNGEE. V gave up 0 bases and J gave up 4 bases, with 11 bases separating them. The CDR3 DNA follows: TGTGCCAGCAGCGTAGAAGGGGTCCCTTACAATGAGCAGTTCTTC. This codes for CASSVEGVPYNEQFF.

This clonotype was detected ten times or more. The chain joins TRBV20-1 to TRBJ2-7; no definite D call. V gave up 0 bases and J gave up 3 bases, with 12 bases separating them. Germline V gene sequence: CDR1 DFQATT, CDR2 SNEGSKA (reference sequence). The CDR3 runs to 14 residues. The CDR3, as DNA: TGCAGTGCTAGAGAAGTCTTGGGGAACTACGAGCAGTACGTC. This sequence encodes CSAREVLGNYEQYV.